These T cell receptor beta chains were read from a single sample in a study of T cells in Graves' hyperthyroidism and ophthalmopathy. TCRdb itself ran the multiplex PCR reads through MiXCR, one entry per CDR3 protein. The sample consists of some 320,000 distinct CDR3 sequences, roughly 13% of them appearing once. Material: blood. The receptor set was obtained from a woman in her thirties or forties with Graves' ophthalmopathy. The CDR3 runs from the conserved cysteine through the conserved F or W. The D gene is left open where the match is weak. Clone sizes are given selectively: once, few, many, or a class where the clone is expanded.

TRBV7-9	NA	TRBJ2-7	many	CASSLLSEQYF	TGTGCCAGCAGCTTGCTGAGCGAGCAGTACTTC
TRBV2	TRBD1	TRBJ2-1	many	CASSGTGEWNEQFF	TGTGCCAGCAGTGGGACAGGGGAATGGAATGAGCAGTTCTTC
TRBV4-1	NA	TRBJ1-4	NA	CASSQARYANEKLFF	TGCGCCAGCAGCCAAGCGAGATATGCTAATGAAAAACTGTTTTTT
TRBV20-1	NA	TRBJ2-3	many	CSARPGGKAQYF	TGCAGTGCTAGACCCGGCGGGAAGGCGCAGTATTTT
TRBV6-1	TRBD1	TRBJ2-7	many	CKASDRGAYEQYF	TGTAAAGCTTCGGACAGGGGTGCCTACGAGCAGTACTTC
TRBV28	NA	TRBJ2-7	many	CASSPPNTYEQYF	TGTGCCAGCAGCCCCCCCAATACCTACGAGCAGTACTTC
TRBV4-2	NA	TRBJ2-5	few	CASSSGDSDLGETQYF	TGTGCCAGCAGCTCCGGCGACAGCGACTTAGGGGAGACCCAGTACTTC
TRBV30	NA	TRBJ2-1	many	CAWGGRTVEQFF	TGTGCCTGGGGGGGACGGACTGTTGAGCAGTTCTTC
TRBV10-2	NA	TRBJ1-2	many	CASSESIWAREGGYTF	TGCGCCAGCAGTGAGTCGATTTGGGCCAGGGAGGGTGGCTACACCTTC
TRBV3-1	NA	TRBJ1-6	many	CASSQGTPSPLHF	TGTGCCAGCAGCCAAGGGACGCCGTCACCCCTCCACTTT
TRBV19	NA	TRBJ1-1	many	CASSFGPNTEAFF	TGTGCCAGTAGTTTCGGTCCTAACACTGAAGCTTTCTTT
TRBV30	TRBD2	TRBJ2-1	NA	CAWKRGWAGDYHEQFF	TGTGCCTGGAAGAGGGGCTGGGCGGGAGATTATCATGAGCAGTTCTTC
TRBV6-1	TRBD1	TRBJ2-7	NA	CASRLTGSRHEQYF	TGTGCCAGCAGGTTGACAGGGAGTAGACACGAGCAGTACTTC
TRBV7-2	NA	TRBJ2-5	many	CASSLVAGGFRGETQYF	TGTGCCAGCAGCTTGGTTGCTGGAGGGTTTCGGGGAGAGACCCAGTACTTC
TRBV10-3	NA	TRBJ1-6	many	CAISEHGPGSPLHF	TGTGCCATCAGTGAGCACGGCCCGGGTTCACCCCTCCACTTT
TRBV9	NA	TRBJ2-7	many	CASSPHSYEQYF	TGTGCCAGCAGCCCCCACTCCTACGAGCAGTACTTC
TRBV6-1	NA	TRBJ2-2	many	CASTYGSRNTGELFF	TGTGCCAGCACCTACGGGAGCCGTAACACCGGGGAGCTGTTTTTT
TRBV11-2	NA	TRBJ2-3	many	CASSSPHRADTQYF	TGTGCCAGCAGCTCCCCCCACAGGGCAGATACGCAGTATTTT
TRBV11-2	TRBD2	TRBJ2-3	many	CASSLAGGLTDTQYF	TGTGCCAGCAGCTTAGCGGGGGGACTCACAGATACGCAGTATTTT
TRBV6-1	TRBD2	TRBJ2-1	many	CASIRTSGSYEQFF	TGTGCCAGCATTCGGACTAGCGGGAGCTATGAGCAGTTCTTC
TRBV28	TRBD2	TRBJ2-3	many	CASSLAASGRAADTQYF	TGTGCCAGCAGTTTAGCGGCTAGCGGGAGAGCGGCAGATACGCAGTATTTT
TRBV7-9	TRBD2	TRBJ2-1	once	CASRPTSGTYNEQFF	TGCGCCAGCAGACCGACTAGCGGGACATACAATGAGCAGTTCTTC
TRBV27	NA	TRBJ2-1	few	CASSSLTGGRGNEQFF	TGTGCCAGCAGTTCCCTGACAGGAGGCCGGGGCAATGAGCAGTTCTTC
TRBV19	NA	TRBJ2-4	few	CASTGAGFIQYF	TGTGCCAGTACAGGGGCAGGGTTCATTCAGTACTTC
TRBV20-1	NA	TRBJ2-7	many	CSATLGWAPYEQYF	TGCAGTGCTACACTCGGTTGGGCCCCTTACGAGCAGTACTTC
TRBV5-4	NA	TRBJ2-1	few	CASSPKHNEQFF	TGTGCCAGCAGCCCGAAACACAATGAGCAGTTCTTC
TRBV29-1	NA	TRBJ2-7	few	CSVEATSTYEQYF	TGCAGCGTTGAGGCGACATCTACCTACGAGCAGTACTTC
TRBV20-1	NA	TRBJ2-2	few	CSQLQGGTGELFF	TGCAGTCAACTCCAGGGTGGAACCGGGGAGCTGTTTTTT
TRBV18	TRBD1	TRBJ1-5	NA	CASSQLGTANQPQHF	TGTGCCAGCTCTCAATTAGGGACAGCCAATCAGCCCCAGCATTTT
TRBV7-9	NA	TRBJ2-1	few	CASSVVGGANEQFF	TGTGCCAGCAGTGTGGTTGGGGGGGCCAATGAGCAGTTCTTC
TRBV29-1	TRBD1	TRBJ2-1	NA	CSVLGTGSYNEQFF	TGCAGCGTTTTGGGGACAGGGTCTTACAATGAGCAGTTCTTC
TRBV6-1	NA	TRBJ1-3	many	CASQGDGNTIYF	TGTGCCAGCCAAGGGGACGGAAACACCATATATTTT
TRBV3-1	TRBD2	TRBJ2-1	NA	CASSQASFVGGSEQFF	TGTGCCAGCAGCCAAGCCTCATTCGTGGGCGGGAGTGAGCAGTTCTTC
TRBV19	NA	TRBJ1-5	NA	CASSNWVAYSNQPQHF	TGTGCCAGTAGTAACTGGGTGGCCTATAGCAATCAGCCCCAGCATTTT
TRBV2	TRBD1	TRBJ1-2	NA	CASSWTGGLGYTF	TGTGCCAGCAGTTGGACAGGGGGACTAGGCTACACCTTC
TRBV6-1	NA	TRBJ2-7	many	CASSHAPPHEQYF	TGTGCCAGCAGCCACGCCCCGCCCCACGAGCAGTACTTC
TRBV7-8	TRBD2	TRBJ2-2	many	CASSLSAGGFSTGELFF	TGTGCCAGCAGCTTATCCGCGGGAGGATTTAGCACCGGGGAGCTGTTTTTT
TRBV29-1	NA	TRBJ1-2	NA	CSVDTQGRYGYTF	TGCAGCGTTGATACCCAGGGACGCTATGGCTACACCTTC
TRBV20-1	NA	TRBJ2-5	many	CSASIAVQETQYF	TGCAGTGCTAGCATAGCGGTCCAAGAGACCCAGTACTTC
TRBV28	NA	TRBJ1-5	many	CASSLWGQGLQPQHF	TGTGCCAGCAGTTTATGGGGCCAGGGTTTACAGCCCCAGCATTTT
TRBV18	NA	TRBJ1-5	many	CASSPLDSNQPQHF	TGTGCCAGCTCACCACTTGATAGCAATCAGCCCCAGCATTTT
TRBV15	NA	TRBJ1-4	NA	CATSTRRVNEKLFF	TGTGCCACCAGCACCAGACGGGTTAATGAAAAACTGTTTTTT
TRBV7-2	TRBD1	TRBJ1-2	many	CASSATGEVGYGYTF	TGTGCCAGCAGCGCTACAGGGGAGGTTGGCTATGGCTACACCTTC
TRBV11-2	TRBD2	TRBJ2-2	NA	CASSSPVGSGRRRGTGELFF	TGTGCCAGCAGCTCTCCCGTGGGTAGCGGGAGGAGGCGGGGCACCGGGGAGCTGTTTTTT
TRBV20-1	TRBD2	TRBJ2-1	NA	CSAPTSGDYNEQFF	TGCAGTGCTCCCACTAGCGGAGACTACAATGAGCAGTTCTTC
TRBV20-1	NA	TRBJ1-5	few	CSASKGGRRNQPQHF	TGCAGTGCTAGTAAAGGGGGGCGCCGGAATCAGCCCCAGCATTTT
TRBV20-1	NA	TRBJ1-4	many	CSASAPPRGTNEKLFF	TGCAGTGCTAGCGCCCCCCCCAGAGGAACTAATGAAAAACTGTTTTTT
TRBV30	NA	TRBJ2-3	few	CAWSVRRWAGTDTQYF	TGTGCCTGGAGTGTACGACGGTGGGCTGGCACAGATACGCAGTATTTT
TRBV20-1	TRBD2	TRBJ2-3	many	CSARDVAGGPDTQYF	TGCAGTGCTAGAGATGTAGCGGGAGGCCCAGATACGCAGTATTTT
TRBV5-4	TRBD1	TRBJ1-2	few	CASSLDGAGTGIGYGYTF	TGTGCCAGCAGCTTGGATGGGGCGGGGACAGGGATAGGGTATGGCTACACCTTC
TRBV29-1	NA	TRBJ1-2	few	CSVVYREGGGYTF	TGCAGCGTTGTCTACCGGGAAGGAGGCGGCTACACCTTC
TRBV7-9	TRBD2	TRBJ2-3	many	CASRPGTSGVTDTQYF	TGTGCCAGCAGACCCGGGACTAGCGGAGTCACAGATACGCAGTATTTT
TRBV12-3/TRBV12-4	NA	TRBJ1-2	NA	CASRPDGNNYGYTF	TGTGCCAGCAGGCCGGACGGTAATAACTATGGCTACACCTTC
TRBV20-1	NA	TRBJ1-6	few	CSGGPGLALHF	TGCAGTGGGGGCCCAGGCCTGGCCCTCCACTTT